Presented here are 3 T cell receptor beta chains from one specimen sequenced in a study of vaccination and CD4 T cells after COVID-19. Their specific antigens are unknown. The Oncomine TCR Beta short-read assay sequenced DNA from cultured CD4+ T cells. Each CDR3 protein is one row after TCRdb ran MiXCR on the PCR reads. Of roughly 26,000 distinct CDR3 sequences listed, roughly 34% are singletons. The time point: late sampling 161 to 241 days after vaccination in three convalescent patients. Treatment here: approximately 11-day PBMC culture with coronavirus spike peptide pools or control peptides (ViraFEST assay). Source: CD4+ T cells from blood, cultured in vitro, taken about 7 months after SARS-CoV-2 vaccination. The receptors stem from a human donor who had recovered from COVID-19.

There are a few counts of this clonotype. The CDR3: CASSLEANYGYTF. CDR3 nucleotide sequence: TGTGCCAGCTCCTTGGAGGCAAATTATGGCTACACCTTC. The chain links TRBV28 to TRBJ1-2; no clear D. Per germline, CDR1 MDHEN and CDR2 SYDVKM. This CDR3 is 13 amino acids long. Trimming took 8 bases from V and 5 from J, leaving 15 bases between them.

The J gene is TRBJ2-7, the V gene TRBV4-1; 9 bases fit TRBD1. Germline-derived CDR1 and CDR2 are MGHRA and YSYEKL. V dropped 1 base and J dropped 3; count of bases not matched to a gene: 7. CDR3 size: 16 residues. The CDR3 region is CASSQAGRTGDYEQYF. In nucleotides, the CDR3 is TGCGCCAGCAGCCAAGCCGGACGGACAGGGGACTACGAGCAGTACTTC.

This clonotype has only a few counts. The chain joins TRBV20-1 to TRBJ1-1; possibly TRBD1 for D (6 bases). This CDR3 has 13 residues. V lost 4 bases to trimming and J lost 1 base, with 10 bases between them. The germline V gene encodes CDR1 DFQATT and CDR2 SNEGSKA (reference sequence). In DNA form, the CDR3 reads TGCAGTGCTACCGGGACACAGAACACTGAAGCTTTCTTT. Translating gives CSATGTQNTEAFF.